These T cell receptor beta chains were read from a single sample in a study of shared clonotypes between healthy human individuals. The repertoire was sequenced with immunoSEQ multiplex PCR; TCRdb's copy has only in-frame clones and lacks some. The sample shows about 2.4 million clones, under 95% of them seen only once. The source material was naive CD4+ T cells from PBMCs. These receptors were taken from a man younger than 35 in good health. Some clones in this sample may be carry-over from other donors' samples. Both conserved end residues are part of each CDR3.

TRBV29-1 CSVGQGPTYEQYF
TRBV30 CAWSAPNGVTNEKLFF
TRBV9 CASSVGSSGAGQETQYF
TRBV27 CASRPRQGTRSPQHF
TRBV6-6 CASSYSGQVKEQFF
TRBV30 CAWSYGGGLRAFF
TRBV7-2 CASSPFRLADTDTQYF
TRBV7-3 CASSSQGVTEAFF
TRBV28 CASRTGTNTEAFF
TRBV19 CASSITGDYGYTF
TRBV4-1 CASSQVFIAGGGNEQFF
TRBV29-1 CSTGGQMGEKLFF
TRBV27 CASRTMGGNQPQHF
TRBV4-1 CASSQTLAGGPREQYF
TRBV5-1 CASRQLTGGEQYF
TRBV29-1 CSAPRGQGRPGHTEAFF
TRBV28 CASSGDSQGATNEKLFF
TRBV28 CASTQGVGRGGTEAFF
TRBV2 CASSGTAQETQYF
TRBV30 CAWSVRVGLAAFF
TRBV6-5 CASSYELAGGYEQFF
TRBV5-1 CASSLAGGWDTEAFF
TRBV4-1 CASSRGRLNEQYF
TRBV7-2 CASSLLAGKSYEQYF
TRBV30 CAWRANYEQYF
TRBV5-4 CASSPVAGAPPGELFF
TRBV5-1 CASGGGPGGEQYF
TRBV18 CASSPLEGYTEAFF
TRBV11-2 CASSLVGEQYF
TRBV5-1 CASSSLGAAGNTIYF
TRBV18 CASSPRQGKDTEAFF
TRBV28 CASTLELASAYNEQFF
TRBV15 CATSRDQGQPQHF
TRBV30 CAWSPGTGRAGELFF
TRBV16 CASSQGRDRSIGAFF
TRBV6-1 CAAEGQTSYEQYF
TRBV11-2 CASSSRTERGLFF
TRBV20-1 CSAGHRDTQYF